The clone carrying this TCR beta chain was counted a few times. What it binds is unknown. CDR3 length: 12 amino acids. The V end was cut by 6 bases, the J end by 4 bases, with 9 bases between. MiXCR, run by TCRdb on the 5' RACE reads, gives a single entry per CDR3 protein. This sample has roughly 690,000 distinct CDR3 sequences, with 20% to 25% found just once. The record originates from a study of identical twins. Study observations and caveats: Weaker excess twin sharing was seen among beta out-of-frame sequences. Out-of-frame sharing of TCR alpha in monozygotic twins was underestimated by models.

The same specimen was also included in a second study, on T cells expressing NK-cell markers. That work adds: The TCR beta repertoires were obtained from sorted CD3+CD56+NKG2C+, CD3+CD56+NKG2C- and CD3+CD56-NKG2C+ T cells. Most of the eight sequenced donors tested HCMV-seropositive; one tested seronegative.

This chain links TRBV12-3 or TRBV12-4 with TRBJ1-2; D is unclear. Input material: PBMCs. This receptor was obtained from a woman under 30 in good health. In nucleotides, the CDR3 is TGTGCCAGCAGCCCCCATGCCTATGGCTACACCTTC. The encoded protein is CASSPHAYGYTF.